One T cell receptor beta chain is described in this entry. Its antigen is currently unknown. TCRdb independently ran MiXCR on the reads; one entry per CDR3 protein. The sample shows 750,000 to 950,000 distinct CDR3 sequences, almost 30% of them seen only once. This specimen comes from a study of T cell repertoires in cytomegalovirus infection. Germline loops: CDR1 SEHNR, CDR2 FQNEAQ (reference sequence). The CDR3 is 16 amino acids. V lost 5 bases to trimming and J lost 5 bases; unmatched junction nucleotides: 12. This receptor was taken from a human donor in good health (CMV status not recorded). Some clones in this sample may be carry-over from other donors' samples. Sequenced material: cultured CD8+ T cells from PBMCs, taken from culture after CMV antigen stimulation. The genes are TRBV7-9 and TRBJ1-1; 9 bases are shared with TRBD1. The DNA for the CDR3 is TGTGCCAGCAGCGGCTCCGGACAGGGGCCGAGGACTGAAGCTTTCTTT. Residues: CASSGSGQGPRTEAFF.